This is a list of T cell receptor beta chains from one sample in a study of T cells in localized non-small cell lung cancer. Clones were sequenced by immunoSEQ multiplex PCR, and TCRdb holds only the in-frame ones, with some missing. The data show 7,000 to 8,500 clones, roughly 23% seen once. The sequencing used lung tumor tissue, collected before any cancer treatment. The receptor set was obtained from a man aged 35-69 years with stage III squamous cell lung carcinoma. CDR3s include the opening cysteine and the closing phenylalanine or tryptophan. Each record gives: J gene, D gene, clone size, V gene, CDR3 DNA, CDR3 protein. D genes are given only for firm matches. Rows give clone size only sometimes, using once, few, many, or a class for an expanded clone.

TRBJ1-2 TRBD1 medium-sized TRBV6-8 TGTGCCAGCAGTTACTCGATGGGACAGGGCCCCTATGGCTACACCTTC CASSYSMGQGPYGYTF
TRBJ2-3 . . TRBV6-8 TGTGCCACCAGGCGGGACCCCGGGGCCGATACGCAGTATTTT CATRRDPGADTQYF
TRBJ1-1 TRBD1 . TRBV11-3 TGTGCCAGCAGCTCCGGGACAGGCCTAGGACATAACACTGAAGCTTTCTTT CASSSGTGLGHNTEAFF
TRBJ1-2 TRBD1 few TRBV6-8 TGTGCCAGCAGCGAAGGACAGGGACCTAACTATGGCTACACCTTC CASSEGQGPNYGYTF
TRBJ2-7 TRBD1 . TRBV6-8 TGTGCCAGCAGATACCAGACAGGGGGCGAGCAGTACTTC CASRYQTGGEQYF
TRBJ2-7 . few TRBV6-8 TGTGCCATCAGCGACACCTTCTACGAGCAGTACTTC CAISDTFYEQYF
TRBJ1-4 TRBD1 few TRBV11-3 TGTGCCAGCAGCTTGGTGTCAGGGGGCAATGAAAAACTGTTTTTT CASSLVSGGNEKLFF
TRBJ2-2 TRBD1 few TRBV6-8 TGTGCCAGCAGACCATGGGACAGGAACACCGGGGAGCTGTTTTTT CASRPWDRNTGELFF
TRBJ2-5 . . TRBV28 TGTGCCAGCAGTTTAGGAGGGCAGGGTTCGTACGAGACCCAGTACTTC CASSLGGQGSYETQYF
TRBJ2-3 . few TRBV7-1 TGTGCCAGCAGCGTAGGGGTAGCTGGGACCACAGATACGCAGTATTTT CASSVGVAGTTDTQYF
TRBJ2-3 TRBD1 large TRBV11-3 TGTGCCAGCAGCCCACGGACAGGGGGGAACACAGATACGCAGTATTTT CASSPRTGGNTDTQYF